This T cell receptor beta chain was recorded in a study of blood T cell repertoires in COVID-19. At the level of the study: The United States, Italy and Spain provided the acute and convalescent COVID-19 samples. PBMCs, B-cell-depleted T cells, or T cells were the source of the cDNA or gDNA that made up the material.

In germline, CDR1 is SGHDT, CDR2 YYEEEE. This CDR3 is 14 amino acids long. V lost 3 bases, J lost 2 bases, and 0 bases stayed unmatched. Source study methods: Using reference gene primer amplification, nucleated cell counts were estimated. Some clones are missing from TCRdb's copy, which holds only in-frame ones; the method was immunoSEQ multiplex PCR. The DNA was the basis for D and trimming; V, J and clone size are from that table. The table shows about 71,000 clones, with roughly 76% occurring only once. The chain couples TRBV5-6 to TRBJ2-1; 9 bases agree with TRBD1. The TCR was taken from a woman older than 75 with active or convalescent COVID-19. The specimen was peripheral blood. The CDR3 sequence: CASSWTGAYNEQFF. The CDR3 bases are TGTGCCAGCAGCTGGACAGGGGCCTACAATGAGCAGTTCTTC.